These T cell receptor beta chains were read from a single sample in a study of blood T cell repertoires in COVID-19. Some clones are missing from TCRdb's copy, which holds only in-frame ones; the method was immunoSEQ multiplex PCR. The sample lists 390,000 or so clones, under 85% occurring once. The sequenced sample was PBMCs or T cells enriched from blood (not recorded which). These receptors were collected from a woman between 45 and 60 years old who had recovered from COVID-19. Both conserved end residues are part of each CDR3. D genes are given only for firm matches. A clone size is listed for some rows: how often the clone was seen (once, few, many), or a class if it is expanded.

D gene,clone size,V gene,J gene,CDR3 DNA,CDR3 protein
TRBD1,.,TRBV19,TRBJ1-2,TGTGCCAGTAGTATCAGTCAGGGGGCTGACTATGGCTACACCTTC,CASSISQGADYGYTF
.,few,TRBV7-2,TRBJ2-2,TGTGCCAGCAGCTTATACCCGGTTAACACCGGGGAGCTGTTTTTT,CASSLYPVNTGELFF
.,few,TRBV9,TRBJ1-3,TGTGCCAGCAGCAGGCAGGGAGGAACTGGAAACACCATATATTTT,CASSRQGGTGNTIYF
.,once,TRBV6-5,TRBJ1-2,TGTGCCAGCACCACCGGGGGATTAGGCTACACCTTC,CASTTGGLGYTF
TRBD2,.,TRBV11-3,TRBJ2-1,TGTGCCAGCAGCTCAACGTCGGCTAGCGGGAGGGTCAATGAGCAGTTCTTC,CASSSTSASGRVNEQFF
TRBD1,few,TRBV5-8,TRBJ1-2,TGTGCCAGCAGCTGGACTGGGACAGGGGGAAACTATGGCTACACCTTC,CASSWTGTGGNYGYTF
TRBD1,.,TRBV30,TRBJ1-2,TGTGCCTGGAGAGGGGGCGGAATCTATGGCTACACCTTC,CAWRGGGIYGYTF
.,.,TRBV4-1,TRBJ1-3,TGCGCCAGCAGCCAAGTTTTCCTACAGGGTTCAGGAAACACCATATATTTT,CASSQVFLQGSGNTIYF
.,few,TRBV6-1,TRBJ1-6,TGTGCCAGCAGTGAAGCGTCGGTGGGGGCGGGCAATTCACCCCTCCACTTT,CASSEASVGAGNSPLHF
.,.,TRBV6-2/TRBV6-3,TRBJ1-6,TGTGCCAGCAGTTACAGAGGACAGCCGGAGAATTCACCCCTCCACTTT,CASSYRGQPENSPLHF
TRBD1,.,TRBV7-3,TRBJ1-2,TGTGCCAGCAGCCAAACAGGGGGCTATGGCTACACCTTC,CASSQTGGYGYTF
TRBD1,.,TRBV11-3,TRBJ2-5,TGTGCCAGCAGCCGCGGACAGGGTGGCGAGACCCAGTACTTC,CASSRGQGGETQYF
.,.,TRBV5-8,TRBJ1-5,TGTGCCAGCAGCAAGACACTTAGCAATCAGCCCCAGCATTTT,CASSKTLSNQPQHF
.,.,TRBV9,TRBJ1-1,TGTGCCAGCAGCGCCGTACAGTGGAACACTGAAGCTTTCTTT,CASSAVQWNTEAFF
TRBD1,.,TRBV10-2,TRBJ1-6,TGCGCCAGCAGGGGGACAGGAGTGTATTCACCCCTCCACTTT,CASRGTGVYSPLHF
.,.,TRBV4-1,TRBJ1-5,TGCGCCAGCAGCCAAGAGACAGGTCGACAGCCCCAGCATTTT,CASSQETGRQPQHF
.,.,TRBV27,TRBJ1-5,TGTGCCAGCAGTCCAGGGGTTGGCAATCAGCCCCAGCATTTT,CASSPGVGNQPQHF
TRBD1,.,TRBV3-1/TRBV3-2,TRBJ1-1,TGTGCCAGCAGCAACCGGACAGGCAACACTGAAGCTTTCTTT,CASSNRTGNTEAFF
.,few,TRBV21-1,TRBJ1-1,TGTGCCAGCAGCAAAGCGGAGGCCACTGAAGCTTTCTTT,CASSKAEATEAFF
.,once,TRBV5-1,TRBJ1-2,TGCGCCAGCAGCGCAGCAGGGGACTATGGCTACACCTTC,CASSAAGDYGYTF
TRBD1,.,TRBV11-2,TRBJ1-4,TGTGCCAGCAGCCGGACAGGGGGCCATGAAAAACTGTTTTTT,CASSRTGGHEKLFF
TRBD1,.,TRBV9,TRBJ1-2,TGTGCCAGCAGCGTAGGGGACAGTTTCTTCTATGGCTACACCTTC,CASSVGDSFFYGYTF
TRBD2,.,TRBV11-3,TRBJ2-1,TGTGCCAGCAGCTTAGCCCCCTACCCTAGCGGGATCTCCGATGAGCAGTTCTTC,CASSLAPYPSGISDEQFF
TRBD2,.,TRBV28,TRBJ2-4,TGTGCCAGCAGTTTTGGCAGCGGGAGGGCCGCGGCCAAAAACATTCAGTACTTC,CASSFGSGRAAAKNIQYF
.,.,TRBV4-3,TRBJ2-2,TGCGCCAGCAGCCAAGCTTTATTAGCGCCGAACACCGGGGAGCTGTTTTTT,CASSQALLAPNTGELFF
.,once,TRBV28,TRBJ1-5,TGTGCCAGCAGTTTATTTCCCAGGGTCGACGATCAGCCCCAGCATTTT,CASSLFPRVDDQPQHF
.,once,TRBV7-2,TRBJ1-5,TGTGCCAGCAGCCCTGACGGGAATCAGCCCCAGCATTTT,CASSPDGNQPQHF
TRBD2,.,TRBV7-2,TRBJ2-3,TGTGCCAGCAGCTTCTGGACTAGTGATACGCAGTATTTT,CASSFWTSDTQYF
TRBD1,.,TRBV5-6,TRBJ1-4,TGTGCCAGCAGCCCGGGACAGACTAATGAAAAACTGTTTTTT,CASSPGQTNEKLFF
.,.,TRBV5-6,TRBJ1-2,TGTGCCAGCAGCTTGGATCTCCCTGGCGCGAGGGTAGGCTACACCTTC,CASSLDLPGARVGYTF
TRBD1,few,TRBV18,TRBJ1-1,TGTGCCAGCTCATCGACAGGGGGCGATACTGAAGCTTTCTTT,CASSSTGGDTEAFF
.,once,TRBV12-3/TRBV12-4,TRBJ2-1,TGTGCCAGCAGTTTGATAGCGGAGCAGTTCTTC,CASSLIAEQFF
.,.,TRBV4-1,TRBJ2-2,TGCGCCAGCAGCCAAGTATTGCGCGTGAACACCGGGGAGCTGTTTTTT,CASSQVLRVNTGELFF
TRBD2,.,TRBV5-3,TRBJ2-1,TGTGCCAGAAGCTTGCGTGGACTAGCGGCCTACAATGAGCAGTTCTTC,CARSLRGLAAYNEQFF
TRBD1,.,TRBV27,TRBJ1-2,TGTGCCAGCACCCGGACAGGCGGTGGCTATGGCTACACCTTC,CASTRTGGGYGYTF
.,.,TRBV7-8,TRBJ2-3,TGTGCCAGCAGCTTGGAACCTGACAGGCCAGATACGCAGTATTTT,CASSLEPDRPDTQYF